The table lists the clone carrying this T cell receptor (beta chain) with a few counts. The data stem from a study of T-cell reconstitution after alpha-beta-depleted transplantation in children. V lost 5 bases and J lost 5; bases outside the gene matches: 6. The CDR3 has 12 amino acids. In germline, CDR1 is DFQATT, CDR2 SNEGSKA (reference sequence). As it was prepared, the TCRbeta library received unique molecular identifiers. TCRdb reprocessed the PCR reads with MiXCR, giving one entry per CDR3 protein. The sample yields some 500,000 distinct CDR3 sequences, around 20% seen once. The TCR comes from a human donor who donated a stem cell graft to a child with acute lymphoblastic leukemia. This sample comprised PBMCs from the stem cell graft donor, obtained from the stem cell graft. The chain combines TRBV20-1 with TRBJ2-7, with 7 bases matching TRBD1. In nucleotides, the CDR3 is TGCAGTGCTTCCCGGGACAGTAACGAGCAGTACTTC. Its protein is CSASRDSNEQYF.